Reported below is one TCR beta chain. Its target is not known. The sample belongs to a study of cytotoxic CD8 clonotypes in ibrutinib-treated CLL. Regarding the study as a whole: The clonality rise at ibrutinib response reflected private clonotype expansion.

Clones were read by immunoSEQ multiplex PCR, and TCRdb kept only the in-frame ones, dropping some. Of some 120,000 clones in the sample, about 85% are singletons; the top ten hold around 3.3%. This CDR3 region has 16 residues. The germline V gene encodes CDR1 SGHDN and CDR2 FVKESK. V gave up 4 bases and J gave up 2 bases; unmatched junction bases: 6. The chain links TRBV14 to TRBJ2-5, with 11 bases aligning to TRBD2. The material sequenced was PBMCs, taken after 24 months of ibrutinib treatment. The clonotype comes from a human donor with chronic lymphocytic leukemia. CDR3 region: CASSRGLAGTQETQYF. The CDR3 nucleotides are TGTGCCAGCAGCCGAGGACTAGCGGGCACTCAAGAGACCCAGTACTTC. Full variable domain (outside the CDR3, taken from reference TRBV14 and TRBJ2-5): EAGVTQFPSHSVIEKGQTVTLRCDPISGHDNLYWYRRVMGKEIKFLLHFVKESKQDESGMPNNRFLAERTGGTYSTLKVQPAELEDSGVYFCASSRGLAGTQETQYFGPGTRLLVL.